The 10 T cell receptor beta chains below were found in one sample sequenced in a study of response to subunit inactivated influenza vaccine. From the RT-PCR reads, TCRdb called clonotypes with MiXCR, one entry per CDR3 protein. The table includes roughly 780,000 distinct CDR3 sequences, roughly 18% detected once. The material sequenced was PBMCs from blood, taken 5 to 6 days after vaccination. All receptors come from a man aged 45-60 years who received an inactivated influenza vaccine.

V gene TRBV11-1 combines with J gene TRBJ2-1; TRBD2 matches 10 bases. This CDR3 is 19 amino acids long. J was trimmed by 0 bases and V by 2 bases; bases with no gene match: 10. The V gene's germline CDR1 is SGHAT and CDR2 FQDESV (reference sequence). CDR3 coding DNA: TGTGCCAGCAGCTTACTTGCCCTAGCGGGGGAGATCTCCTACAATGAGCAGTTCTTC. Translating gives CASSLLALAGEISYNEQFF.

The chain combines TRBV25-1 with TRBJ1-3; D gene ambiguous. The germline V and J ends were trimmed by 4 bases and 2 bases, with 6 bases remaining between them. The germline gives CDR1 MGHDK, CDR2 SYGVNS. CDR3 length: 13 residues. The chain's CDR3 is CASSGRPGNTIYF. The CDR3 coding sequence is TGTGCCAGCAGTGGCCGACCTGGAAACACCATATATTTT.

The chain has TRBV15 and TRBJ1-1; D not resolved. This CDR3 has 15 residues. V lost 1 base and J 4 bases, leaving 13 bases between the germline ends. Germline V gene sequence: CDR1 LNHNV, CDR2 YYDKDF (reference sequence). CDR3 DNA sequence: TGTGCCACCAGCAGAGGTGCAGATCCAACCACTGAAGCTTTCTTT. Translating gives CATSRGADPTTEAFF.

V is TRBV28 and J is TRBJ2-7, with D unresolved. Germline lookup yields CDR1 MDHEN and CDR2 SYDVKM. The CDR3 sequence is 13 residues long. With 4 bases removed from V and 4 bases from J, the gap between germline ends came to 11 bases. CDR3 bases: TGTGCCAGCAGTTCACCTGGCTGGTACGAGCAGTACTTC. Its translation is CASSSPGWYEQYF.

The chain links TRBV4-2 to TRBJ1-5; D gene uncertain. Germline V gives CDR1 LGHNA, CDR2 YNFKEQ. Trimming stripped 1 base from V and 0 bases from J, with 4 bases between. The CDR3 has 14 residues. The CDR3 DNA reads as TGTGCCAGCAGCCAAGTAGCTAGCAATCAGCCCCAGCATTTT. The encoded protein is CASSQVASNQPQHF.

V is TRBV5-1 and J is TRBJ1-1, with a weak D call TRBD1 (5 bases). V gave up 3 bases and J gave up 6 bases, with 15 bases separating them. The germline CDR1 and CDR2 sequences are SGHRS and YFSETQ. This CDR3 comprises 14 residues. CDR3 region: CASSSGGLRAEAFF. The CDR3, as DNA: TGCGCCAGCAGCTCGGGGGGGTTGCGCGCTGAAGCTTTCTTT.

The rearrangement joins TRBV5-1 to TRBJ2-1; 10 bases line up with TRBD1. The V segment lost 4 bases and the J segment 2 bases; nucleotides outside the gene matches: 3. Germline loops: CDR1 SGHRS, CDR2 YFSETQ. The CDR3 spans 15 residues. CDR3 residues: CASSTGQGAYNEQFF. CDR3 DNA: TGCGCCAGCAGCACAGGACAGGGGGCCTACAATGAGCAGTTCTTC.

This clonotype was recorded at least ten times. V and J are TRBV10-3 and TRBJ1-2; D remains ambiguous. This CDR3 is 15 amino acids long. V gave up 0 bases and J gave up 4 bases, with 12 bases separating them. Germline assignment: CDR1 ENHRY and CDR2 SYGVKD. The DNA for the CDR3 is TGTGCCATCAGTGAGTCCGCAGGCTACAGCTATGGCTACACCTTC. This codes for CAISESAGYSYGYTF.

The chain recombines TRBV11-1 with TRBJ2-3; TRBD2 matches 10 bases. Germline CDR1 and CDR2: SGHAT and FQDESV (reference sequence). V shed 5 bases and J 5 bases; nucleotides not matched to a gene: 10. The CDR3 sequence is 16 residues long. The CDR3 DNA is TGTGCCAGCAGCCAATGGACTAGCGGAGACCGAGATACGCAGTATTTT. Translation gives CASSQWTSGDRDTQYF.

The chain uses TRBV9 and TRBJ2-2, with D possibly TRBD1 on 5 matching bases. The CDR3 runs 12 residues. Germline CDR1 and CDR2: SGDLS and YYNGEE. Trimming took 3 bases from V and 10 from J, leaving 10 bases between them. CDR3 residues: CASSGPREELFF. CDR3 in DNA: TGTGCCAGCAGCGGACCCAGGGAGGAGCTGTTTTTT.